This T cell receptor beta chain emerged from a study of T cells in localized non-small cell lung cancer. About this clone itself: Its cognate antigen is unknown.

Trimming removed 4 bases at V and 0 bases at J, with 10 bases between. Germline CDR1 SGHAT, CDR2 FQNNGV. The CDR3 sequence is 15 residues long. Findings and caveats of the study: The highest T cell clonality was in uninvolved adjacent lung, above tumor.

Profiled with immunoSEQ multiplex PCR; TCRdb holds only in-frame clones, not every one. This table holds 25,000 to 30,000 clones, 88% found once. V gene TRBV11-2 combines with J gene TRBJ2-1; the D is unclear. The source of this sequence is an older female donor with stage III squamous cell lung carcinoma. The starting material was peripheral blood, obtained before any cancer treatment. The CDR3: CASSSRVNSYNEQFF. In DNA form, the CDR3 reads TGTGCCAGCAGCTCTCGGGTCAACTCCTACAATGAGCAGTTCTTC.